A single sample is the source of the 29 T cell receptor beta chains below, sequenced in a study of persistence of HIV-infected CD4 T cells. Their antigens remain unidentified. The immunoSEQ assay was version 4, run in survey mode. Some clones are missing from TCRdb's copy, which holds only in-frame ones; the method was immunoSEQ multiplex PCR. Altogether 7,500 to 8,500 clones are present, less than 70% being singletons, with the ten largest covering roughly 19%. The stimulus was lysate of CMV-infected fibroblasts, about 11 ug/mL. Responding CD4+ T cells were sorted by upregulation of both CD40 ligand and CD69. The sample was CD4+ T cells sorted from PBMCs after roughly 18-hour stimulation, taken from a patient who received antiretroviral therapy. The receptor set was obtained from an adult man with HIV who was CMV-seropositive.

This clone is labeled as medium-sized. The chain employs TRBV19 and TRBJ1-2, with D maybe TRBD1 (5 bases). CDR1 and CDR2 from the germline V gene are LNHDA and SQIVND (reference sequence). The CDR3 runs to 16 residues. V was clipped by 0 bases and J by 2 bases, with 13 bases between them. Written as DNA, the CDR3 is TGTGCCAGTAGTATAGACGGGCCCACAGGCAACTATGGCTACACCTTC. Its translation: CASSIDGPTGNYGYTF.

CDR3 loop: CASTKGGASYNSPLHF. CDR3 in DNA: TGTGCCAGCACCAAGGGGGGGGCGTCCTATAATTCACCCCTCCACTTT. The chain uses TRBV25-1 and TRBJ1-6, with D possibly TRBD1 on 6 matching bases. The V and J ends lost 7 bases and 1 base respectively, with 14 bases between them. The CDR3 loop spans 16 amino acids. Germline V CDR1 and CDR2: MGHDK, SYGVNS.

The J gene is TRBJ2-5, the V gene TRBV4-1; TRBD1 aligns across 8 bases. Germline V CDR1 and CDR2: MGHRA, YSYEKL. The V and J ends lost 1 base and 3 bases, in that order; junction bases with no gene match: 7. The CDR3 covers 16 residues. The CDR3 loop reads CASSQARGRREETQYF. CDR3 DNA: TGCGCCAGCAGCCAAGCCAGGGGGCGGCGTGAAGAGACCCAGTACTTC.

The CDR3 DNA follows: TGTGCCAGCAGCCGGGGCGCAACTAATGAAAAACTGTTTTTT. This codes for CASSRGATNEKLFF. This sequence joins TRBV6-5 and TRBJ1-4, with a possible D match to TRBD1 (5 bases). The V end lost 6 bases, the J end lost 0 bases, and 8 bases lay between the germline ends. Germline values: CDR1 MNHEY, CDR2 SVGAGI. The CDR3 consists of 14 residues.

The CDR3 DNA sequence: TGTGCCAGCAGCTTAGGAGGACAGGGCGATGAAAAACTGTTTTTT. Translated, it gives CASSLGGQGDEKLFF. The rearrangement links TRBV7-6 to TRBJ1-4; 8 positions match TRBD1. CDR3 size: 15 residues. Trimming removed 1 base from V and 6 bases from J; junction bases left unmatched: 4. The germline CDR1 and CDR2 sequences are SGHVS and FNYEAQ.

J is TRBJ1-5 and V is TRBV19; D perhaps matches TRBD1 (5 bases). CDR1 LNHDA and CDR2 SQIVND come from the germline V gene (reference sequence). Trimming removed 4 bases at V and 1 base at J, with 20 bases between. This CDR3 comprises 18 residues. CDR3 nucleotide sequence: TGTGCCAGTAGTACCGGAGGTAATGTGAGGGGAAGCAATCAGCCCCAGCATTTT. As protein: CASSTGGNVRGSNQPQHF.

Relative to its sample, this clone is medium-sized. The same CDR3 is also encoded by other DNA sequences in this sample. The rearrangement links TRBV19 to TRBJ2-7, with 11 bases lining up with TRBD1. V was pared by 1 base and J by 3 bases, with 2 bases of the junction left unmatched. Germline CDR1 is LNHDA and CDR2 is SQIVND (reference sequence). The CDR3 spans 15 residues. The CDR3 nucleotides are TGTGCCAGTAGTATAGGGGGGACAGGGGGCTACGAGCAGTACTTC. It translates to CASSIGGTGGYEQYF.

This sequence joins TRBV5-1 and TRBJ2-5; tentatively, D is TRBD1 (5 bases). There are 13 residues in the CDR3. The V end lost 7 bases, the J end lost 4 bases, and 14 bases lay between the germline ends. Per germline, CDR1 SGHRS and CDR2 YFSETQ. The CDR3, as DNA: TGCGCCAGCGGCCAGGACATCCGAGAGACCCAGTACTTC. Its protein is CASGQDIRETQYF.

A few counts support this clone. The genes are TRBV14 and TRBJ1-6; D is unresolved. In germline, CDR1 is SGHDN, CDR2 FVKESK. Trimming took off 2 bases at V and 5 bases at J, with 16 bases between the two ends. The CDR3 runs 17 residues. CDR3 residues: CASSQTRNGRNNSPLHF. In DNA form, the CDR3 reads TGTGCCAGCAGCCAAACCAGGAATGGTAGGAATAATTCACCCCTCCACTTT.

The chain has TRBV7-2 and TRBJ2-3; D gene uncertain. Germline-derived CDR1 and CDR2 are SGHTA and FQGNSA. The CDR3 contains 11 residues. V was shortened by 5 bases and J by 8 bases, with 8 bases between the two germline ends. The DNA for the CDR3 is TGTGCCAGCAGCCCAGTTGGTACGCAGTATTTT. This sequence encodes CASSPVGTQYF.

The chain uses TRBV18 and TRBJ1-4, with D possibly matching TRBD1 (6 bases). Germline CDR1 and CDR2: KGHSH and LQKENI. Trimming left V 3 bases short and J 11 bases short, with 16 bases between. The CDR3 loop spans 14 amino acids. The CDR3 here is CASSPVSRGGKLFF. The CDR3 DNA is TGTGCCAGCTCACCGGTATCCAGGGGAGGTAAACTGTTTTTT.

The CDR3 is CASHKGTSGSWETQYF. The DNA for the CDR3 is TGTGCCAGCCACAAGGGGACTAGCGGGAGTTGGGAGACCCAGTACTTC. V usage is TRBV5-6 and J usage is TRBJ2-5; 14 bases line up with TRBD2. V gave up 7 bases and J gave up 5 bases; unmatched junction bases: 10. CDR3 length equals 16 residues. Per germline, CDR1 SGHDT and CDR2 YYEEEE.

Only one count was recorded for this clone. The V call is TRBV6-2 or TRBV6-3, the J call TRBJ2-3; the D gene could be TRBD1 or TRBD2 (5 bases each). Trimming removed 2 bases at V and 10 bases at J, with 25 bases between. This CDR3 comprises 17 residues. Per germline, CDR1 MNHEY and CDR2 SVGEGT. The CDR3 spells CASSYRGPYGVPPAQYF. CDR3 DNA sequence: TGTGCCAGCAGTTACAGGGGACCTTACGGGGTCCCCCCTGCGCAGTATTTT.

The chain employs TRBV29-1 and TRBJ1-5; D gene ambiguous. This CDR3 has 14 amino acids. The V end lost 4 bases, the J end lost 0 bases, and 10 bases lay between the germline ends. CDR1 is SQVTM and CDR2 is ANQGSEA in the germline V gene. CDR3 nucleotide sequence: TGCAGCGTTGCAACTAAATATAGCAATCAGCCCCAGCATTTT. This sequence encodes CSVATKYSNQPQHF.

This rearrangement joins TRBV2 to TRBJ2-1; possibly TRBD1 or TRBD2 for D (5 bases each). The CDR3 runs 15 residues. Between the trimmed V and J ends, which lost 2 bases and 4 bases, there was a span of 12 bases. Per the germline V gene, CDR1 is SNHLY and CDR2 is FYNNEI. The CDR3 sequence: CASSENRRVYNEQFF. CDR3 nucleotides: TGTGCCAGCAGTGAAAACAGGCGGGTGTACAATGAGCAGTTCTTC. Full variable domain (outside the CDR3, taken from reference TRBV2 and TRBJ2-1): EPEVTQTPSHQVTQMGQEVILRCVPISNHLYFYWYRQILGQKVEFLVSFYNNEISEKSEIFDDQFSVERPDGSNFTLKIRSTKLEDSAMYFCASSENRRVYNEQFFGPGTRLTVL.

This chain connects TRBV19 to TRBJ2-1; D might be TRBD1 (6 bases). The CDR3 runs 15 residues. Trimming left V 5 bases short and J 1 base short, with 12 bases between. CDR1 LNHDA and CDR2 SQIVND come from the germline V gene (reference sequence). The CDR3 region is CASSVQQGSYNEQFF. Written as DNA, the CDR3 is TGTGCCAGTAGTGTCCAACAGGGATCCTACAATGAGCAGTTCTTC.

This chain uses TRBV6-5 with TRBJ1-4; 9 nucleotides align to TRBD1. CDR1 is MNHEY, CDR2 SVGAGI, per germline. CDR3 length equals 12 residues. J was trimmed by 11 bases and V by 6 bases; bases with no gene match: 4. In DNA form, the CDR3 reads TGTGCCAGCAGCTCCGGGACAGGGAAACTGTTTTTT. It is translated as CASSSGTGKLFF.

The chain couples TRBV10-1 to TRBJ1-1; D is unclear. The CDR3 has 13 residues. V was pared by 7 bases and J by 1 base, with 10 bases between. Germline V CDR1 and CDR2: WNHNN, SYGVQD (reference sequence). CDR3 DNA sequence: TGCGCCAGCAACATACGGGCGAACACTGAAGCTTTCTTT. Residues: CASNIRANTEAFF.

J is TRBJ2-7 and V is TRBV19, with D unresolved. CDR3 length: 15 residues. V lost 4 bases and J lost 0, with 13 bases in between. Germline CDR1 LNHDA, CDR2 SQIVND (reference sequence). The CDR3 sequence is CASSRDLPSSYEQYF. The CDR3 nucleotides read TGTGCCAGTAGTAGAGACCTACCAAGCTCCTACGAGCAGTACTTC.

This clone was seen more than once but under ten times. The chain links TRBV27 to TRBJ1-1, with D maybe TRBD1 (6 bases). The CDR3 sequence is 14 residues long. Germline CDR1 and CDR2: MNHEY and SMNVEV (reference sequence). Trimming shortened V by 5 bases and J by 4 bases, and 14 bases separated the two germline ends. This chain's CDR3 is CASSPQGISTEAFF. In nucleotides, the CDR3 is TGTGCCAGCAGTCCACAGGGTATCTCCACTGAAGCTTTCTTT.

This chain connects TRBV27 to TRBJ1-2; D remains unclear. Germline CDR1 and CDR2: MNHEY and SMNVEV (reference sequence). V gave up 4 bases and J gave up 10 bases, with 25 bases separating them. The CDR3 is 16 amino acids. CDR3 loop: CASSSPAVGVGGAYTF. The CDR3 DNA is TGTGCCAGCAGTTCACCCGCGGTGGGTGTCGGAGGTGCCTACACCTTC.

This clone has just a few counts. The V and J genes are TRBV27 and TRBJ1-1; D remains unclear. Germline values: CDR1 MNHEY, CDR2 SMNVEV (reference sequence). Trimming stripped 9 bases from V and 3 bases from J, with 14 bases between. The CDR3 loop spans 13 amino acids. The DNA for the CDR3 is TGTGCCAGTTGGGGTACAATTGACACTGAAGCTTTCTTT. As protein: CASWGTIDTEAFF.

This clone rates as medium-sized. This chain links TRBV27 with TRBJ2-6; D unresolved. Per germline, CDR1 MNHEY and CDR2 SMNVEV (reference sequence). This CDR3 spans 15 amino acids. V was pared by 1 base and J by 1 base, with 5 bases between. The CDR3 loop reads CASSLYGSGANVLTF. The CDR3 region has the DNA TGTGCCAGCAGTTTATACGGGTCTGGGGCCAACGTCCTGACTTTC.

This clone appeared once. The chain carries TRBV10-3 and TRBJ2-1; 10 nucleotides agree with TRBD1. The trim removed 6 bases at V and 7 bases at J, leaving 9 bases unmatched. This CDR3 region has 15 residues. The germline CDR1 and CDR2 sequences are ENHRY and SYGVKD. The CDR3 here is CAIRVAGTGVNEQFF. The DNA of the CDR3 is TGTGCCATCAGGGTTGCCGGGACAGGGGTAAATGAGCAGTTCTTC.

This sequence joins TRBV19 and TRBJ2-1; no clear D gene. V was trimmed by 0 bases and J by 0 bases, leaving 6 bases between them. Germline CDR1 and CDR2: LNHDA and SQIVND (reference sequence). The CDR3 is made up of 15 amino acids. As DNA, the CDR3 is TGTGCCAGTAGTATAGAATCCCGCTCCTACAATGAGCAGTTCTTC. It codes for CASSIESRSYNEQFF.

V is TRBV18 and J is TRBJ1-5; no reliable D call. V lost 6 bases and J lost 4, with 10 bases in between. The CDR3 covers 13 residues. Germline CDR1 KGHSH, CDR2 LQKENI. The CDR3 region has the DNA TGTGCCAGCTCCCGCACACAGAATCAGCCCCAGCATTTT. Protein sequence: CASSRTQNQPQHF.

The chain employs TRBV5-1 and TRBJ1-4, with unresolved D. The CDR3 sequence is 15 residues long. Germline V gives CDR1 SGHRS, CDR2 YFSETQ. V dropped 1 base and J dropped 8 bases, with 15 bases sitting between them. The CDR3 bases are TGCGCCAGCAGCTTGAGAGGAGACGGTAAAGAAAAACTGTTTTTT. It yields the protein CASSLRGDGKEKLFF.

Comments on this clone: The sample holds other DNA sequences that translate to the same CDR3. The V call is TRBV5-1, the J call TRBJ2-7; D possibly uses TRBD1 or TRBD2 (6 bases each). Germline V gives CDR1 SGHRS, CDR2 YFSETQ. The CDR3 is 15 amino acids. V lost 0 bases, J lost 3 bases, and 13 bases lay in between. The CDR3 region has the DNA TGCGCCAGCAGCTTGGTCGGGGGACAAGGCTACGAGCAGTACTTC. As protein: CASSLVGGQGYEQYF.

This clone was observed a handful of times. This chain links TRBV3-1 (or the pseudogene TRBV3-2) with TRBJ1-4, with D hard to call. The length of the CDR3 is 17 residues. Trimming stripped 0 bases from V and 8 bases from J, with 19 bases between. Germline loops: CDR1 LGHDT, CDR2 YNNKEL (reference sequence). The CDR3 reads CASSQDRGRDWKEKLFF. CDR3 sequence (DNA): TGTGCCAGCAGCCAAGATCGCGGGAGGGATTGGAAAGAAAAACTGTTTTTT.